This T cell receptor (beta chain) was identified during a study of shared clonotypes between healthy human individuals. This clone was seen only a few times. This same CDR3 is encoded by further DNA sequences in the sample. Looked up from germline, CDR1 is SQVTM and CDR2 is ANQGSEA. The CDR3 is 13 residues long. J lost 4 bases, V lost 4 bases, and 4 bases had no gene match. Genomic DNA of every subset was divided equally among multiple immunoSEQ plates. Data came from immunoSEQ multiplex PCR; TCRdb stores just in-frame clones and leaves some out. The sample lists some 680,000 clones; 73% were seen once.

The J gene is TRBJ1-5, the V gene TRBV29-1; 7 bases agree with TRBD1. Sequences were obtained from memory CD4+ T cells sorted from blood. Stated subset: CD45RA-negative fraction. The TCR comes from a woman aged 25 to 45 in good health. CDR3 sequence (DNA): TGCAGCGTTGGAGACAGGGTGAATCAGCCCCAGCATTTT. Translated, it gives CSVGDRVNQPQHF.